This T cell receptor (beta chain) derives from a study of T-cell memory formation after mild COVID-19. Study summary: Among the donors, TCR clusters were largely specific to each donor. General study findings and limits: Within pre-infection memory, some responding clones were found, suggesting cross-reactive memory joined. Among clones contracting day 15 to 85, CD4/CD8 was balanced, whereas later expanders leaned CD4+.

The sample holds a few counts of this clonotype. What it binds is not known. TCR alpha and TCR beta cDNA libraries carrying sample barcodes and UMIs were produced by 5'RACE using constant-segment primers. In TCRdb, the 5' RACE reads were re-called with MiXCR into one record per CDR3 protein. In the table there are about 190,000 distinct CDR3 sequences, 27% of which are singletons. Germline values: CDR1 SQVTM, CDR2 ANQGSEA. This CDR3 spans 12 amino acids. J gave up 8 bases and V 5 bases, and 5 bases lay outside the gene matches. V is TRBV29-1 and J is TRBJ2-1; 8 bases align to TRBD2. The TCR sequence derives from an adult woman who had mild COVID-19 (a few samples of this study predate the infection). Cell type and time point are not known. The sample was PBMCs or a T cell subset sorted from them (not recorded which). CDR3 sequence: CSVSGSADEQFF. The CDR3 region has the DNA TGCAGCGTTAGCGGGAGTGCCGATGAGCAGTTCTTC.